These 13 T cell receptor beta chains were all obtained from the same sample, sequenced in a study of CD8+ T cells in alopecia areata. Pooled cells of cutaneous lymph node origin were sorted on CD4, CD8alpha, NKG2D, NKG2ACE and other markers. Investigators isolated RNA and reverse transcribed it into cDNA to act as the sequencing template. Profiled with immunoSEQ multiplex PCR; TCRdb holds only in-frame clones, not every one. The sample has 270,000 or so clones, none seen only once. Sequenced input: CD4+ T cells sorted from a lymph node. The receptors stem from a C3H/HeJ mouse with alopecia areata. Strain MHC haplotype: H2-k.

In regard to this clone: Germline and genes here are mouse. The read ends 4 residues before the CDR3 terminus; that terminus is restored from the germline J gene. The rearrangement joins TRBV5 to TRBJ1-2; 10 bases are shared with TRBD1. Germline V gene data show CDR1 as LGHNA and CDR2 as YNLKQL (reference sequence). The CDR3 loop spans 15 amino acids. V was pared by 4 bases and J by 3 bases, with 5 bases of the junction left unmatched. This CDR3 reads CASSPTGGAHSDYTF. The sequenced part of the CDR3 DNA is TGTGCCAGCAGCCCGACAGGGGGCGCTCACTCC.

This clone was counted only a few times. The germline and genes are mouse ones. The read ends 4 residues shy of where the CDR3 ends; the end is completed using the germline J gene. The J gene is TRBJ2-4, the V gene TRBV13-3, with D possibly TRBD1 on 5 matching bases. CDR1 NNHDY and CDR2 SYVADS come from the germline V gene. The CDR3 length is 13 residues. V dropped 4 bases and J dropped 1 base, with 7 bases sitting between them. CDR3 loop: CASSLRGQNTLYF. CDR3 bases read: TGTGCCAGCAGTCTCAGGGGTCAAAAC. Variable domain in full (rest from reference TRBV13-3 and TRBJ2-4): EAAVTQSPRSKVAVTGGKVTLSCHQTNNHDYMYWYRQDTGHGLRLIHYSYVADSTEKGDIPDGYKASRPSQENFSLILELASLSQTAVYFCASSLRGQNTLYFGAGTRLSVL.

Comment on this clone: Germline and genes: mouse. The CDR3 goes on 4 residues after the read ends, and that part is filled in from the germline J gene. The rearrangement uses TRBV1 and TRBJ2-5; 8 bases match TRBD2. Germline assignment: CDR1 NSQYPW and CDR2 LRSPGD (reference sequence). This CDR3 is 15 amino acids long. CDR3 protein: CTCSADFGGGDTQYF. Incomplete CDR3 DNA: TGCACCTGCAGTGCAGATTTTGGGGGGGGAGAC.

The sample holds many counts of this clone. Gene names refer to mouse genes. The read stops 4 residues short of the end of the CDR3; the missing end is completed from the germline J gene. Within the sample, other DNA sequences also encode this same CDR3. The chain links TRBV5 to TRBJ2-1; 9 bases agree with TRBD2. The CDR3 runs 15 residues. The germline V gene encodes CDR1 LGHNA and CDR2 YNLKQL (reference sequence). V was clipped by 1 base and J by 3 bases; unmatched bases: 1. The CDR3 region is CASSQGTGVYAEQFF. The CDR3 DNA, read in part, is TGTGCCAGCAGCCAAGGGACTGGGGTCTATGCT.

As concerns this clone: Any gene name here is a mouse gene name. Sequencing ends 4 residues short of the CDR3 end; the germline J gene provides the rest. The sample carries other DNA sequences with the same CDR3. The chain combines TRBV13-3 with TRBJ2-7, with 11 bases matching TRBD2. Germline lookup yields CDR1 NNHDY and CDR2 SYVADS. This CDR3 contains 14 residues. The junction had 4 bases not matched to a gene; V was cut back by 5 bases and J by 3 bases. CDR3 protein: CASSPGTGGYEQYF. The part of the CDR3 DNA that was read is TGTGCCAGCAGCCCCGGGACTGGGGGCTAT.

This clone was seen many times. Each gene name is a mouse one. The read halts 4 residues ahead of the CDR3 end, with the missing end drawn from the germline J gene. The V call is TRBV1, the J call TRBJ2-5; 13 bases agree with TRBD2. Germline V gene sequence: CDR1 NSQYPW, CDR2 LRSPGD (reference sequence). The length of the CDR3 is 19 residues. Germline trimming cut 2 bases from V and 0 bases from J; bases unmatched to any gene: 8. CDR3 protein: CTCSASGTGGGFNQDTQYF. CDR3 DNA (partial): TGCACCTGCAGTGCATCCGGGACTGGGGGGGGTTTTAACCAAGAC. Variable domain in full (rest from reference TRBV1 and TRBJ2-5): VTLLEQNPRWRLVPRGQAVNLRCILKNSQYPWMSWYQQDLQKQLQWLFTLRSPGDKEVKSLPGADYLATRVTDTELRLQVANMSQGRTLYCTCSASGTGGGFNQDTQYFGPGTRLLVL.

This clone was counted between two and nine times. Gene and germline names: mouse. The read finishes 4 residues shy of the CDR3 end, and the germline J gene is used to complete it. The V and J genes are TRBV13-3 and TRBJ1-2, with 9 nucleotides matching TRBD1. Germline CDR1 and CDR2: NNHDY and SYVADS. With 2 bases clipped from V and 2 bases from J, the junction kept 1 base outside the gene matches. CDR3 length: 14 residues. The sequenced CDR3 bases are TGTGCCAGCAGTGACGACAGGGGGAACTCC. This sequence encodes CASSDDRGNS. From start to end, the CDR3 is CASSDDRGNSDYTF.

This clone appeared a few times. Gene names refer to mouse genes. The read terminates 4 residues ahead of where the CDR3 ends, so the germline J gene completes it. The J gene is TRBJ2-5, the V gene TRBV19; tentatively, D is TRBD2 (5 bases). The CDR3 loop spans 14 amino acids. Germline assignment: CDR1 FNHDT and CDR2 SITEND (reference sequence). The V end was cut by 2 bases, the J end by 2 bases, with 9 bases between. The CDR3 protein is CASSIWATQDTQYF. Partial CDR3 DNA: TGTGCCAGCAGTATCTGGGCAACCCAAGAC.

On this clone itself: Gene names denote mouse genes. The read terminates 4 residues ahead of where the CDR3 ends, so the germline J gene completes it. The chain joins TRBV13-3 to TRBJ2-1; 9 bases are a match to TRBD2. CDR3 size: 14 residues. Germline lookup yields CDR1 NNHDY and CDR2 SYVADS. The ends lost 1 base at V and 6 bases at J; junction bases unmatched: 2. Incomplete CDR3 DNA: TGTGCCAGCAGTGATTTGGGGGGGCTTGCT. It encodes CASSDLGGLA. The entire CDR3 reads CASSDLGGLAEQFF.

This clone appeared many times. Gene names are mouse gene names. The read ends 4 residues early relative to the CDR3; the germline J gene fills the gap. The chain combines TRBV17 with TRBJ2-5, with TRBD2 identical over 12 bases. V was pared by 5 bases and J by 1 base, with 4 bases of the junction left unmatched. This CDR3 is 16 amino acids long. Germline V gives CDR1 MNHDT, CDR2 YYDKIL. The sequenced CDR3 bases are TGTGCTAGCAGTCCGGGACTGGGGGGTCACCAAGAC. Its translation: CASSPGLGGHQD. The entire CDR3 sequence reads CASSPGLGGHQDTQYF.

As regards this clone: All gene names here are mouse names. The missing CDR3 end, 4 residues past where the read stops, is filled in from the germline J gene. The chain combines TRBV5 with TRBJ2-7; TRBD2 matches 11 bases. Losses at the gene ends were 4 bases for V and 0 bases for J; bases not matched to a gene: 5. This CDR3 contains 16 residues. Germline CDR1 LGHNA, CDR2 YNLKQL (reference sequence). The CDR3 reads CASSPVGLGASYEQYF. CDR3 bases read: TGTGCCAGCAGCCCCGTGGGACTGGGGGCCTCCTAT.

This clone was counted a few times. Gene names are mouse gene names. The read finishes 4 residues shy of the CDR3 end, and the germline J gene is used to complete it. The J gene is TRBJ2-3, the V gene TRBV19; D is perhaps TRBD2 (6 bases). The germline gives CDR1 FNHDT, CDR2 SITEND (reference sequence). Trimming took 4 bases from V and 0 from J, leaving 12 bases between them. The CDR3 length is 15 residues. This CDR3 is CASSFGGSSAETLYF. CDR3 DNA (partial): TGTGCCAGCAGTTTCGGGGGGTCTAGTGCAGAA.

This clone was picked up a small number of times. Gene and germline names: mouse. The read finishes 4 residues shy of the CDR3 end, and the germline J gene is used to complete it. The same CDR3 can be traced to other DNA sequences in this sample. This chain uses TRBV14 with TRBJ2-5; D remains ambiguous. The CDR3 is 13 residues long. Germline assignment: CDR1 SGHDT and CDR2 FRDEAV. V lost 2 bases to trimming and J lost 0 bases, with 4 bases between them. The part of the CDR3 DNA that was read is TGTGCCAGCAGTTTTACAAACCAAGAC. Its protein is CASSFTNQD. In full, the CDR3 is CASSFTNQDTQYF.